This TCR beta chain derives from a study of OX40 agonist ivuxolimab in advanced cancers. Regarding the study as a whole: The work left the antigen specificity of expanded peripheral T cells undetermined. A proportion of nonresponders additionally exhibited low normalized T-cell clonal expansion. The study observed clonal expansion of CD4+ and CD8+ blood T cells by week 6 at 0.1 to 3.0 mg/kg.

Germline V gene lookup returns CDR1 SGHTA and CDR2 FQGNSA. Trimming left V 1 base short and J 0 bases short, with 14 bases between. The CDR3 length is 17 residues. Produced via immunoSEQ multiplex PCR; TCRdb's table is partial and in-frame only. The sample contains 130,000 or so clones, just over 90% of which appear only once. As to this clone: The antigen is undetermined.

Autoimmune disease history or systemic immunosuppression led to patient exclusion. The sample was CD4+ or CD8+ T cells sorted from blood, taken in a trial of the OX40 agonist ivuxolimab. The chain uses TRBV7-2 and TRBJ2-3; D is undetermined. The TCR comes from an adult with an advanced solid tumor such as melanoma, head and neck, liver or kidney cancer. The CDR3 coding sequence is TGTGCCAGCAGCTTAGGTGTCGCACCGTTTAGCACAGATACGCAGTATTTT. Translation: CASSLGVAPFSTDTQYF.